This T cell receptor beta chain derives from a study of T cell responses to AZD1222 COVID-19 vaccine. On this clone itself: The target antigen is unknown.

Assay: immunoSEQ multiplex PCR; the TCRdb copy retains only in-frame clones and omits some. The table lists tens of thousands of clones, about 83% of them singletons, with around 10% in the top ten. Germline V gene lookup returns CDR1 LNHDA and CDR2 SQIVND (reference sequence). Deletions cut 5 bases from V and 5 bases from J, with 13 bases between. This CDR3 is built from 14 residues. Overall study findings and caveats: Mostly white British, mostly female donors; authors suggested clonal diversity may be underestimated. Seropositive AZD1222 recipients at baseline numbered only 6 or 7.

The rearrangement uses TRBV19 and TRBJ2-4, with D possibly being TRBD1 or TRBD2 (5 bases each). The clonotype was recovered from an adult who received the AZD1222 COVID-19 vaccine. The source material was peripheral blood, sampled 28 days after the second AZD1222 dose. The CDR3 loop reads CASSDGAGENIQYF. CDR3 in DNA: TGTGCCAGTAGTGACGGGGCCGGGGAAAACATTCAGTACTTC.